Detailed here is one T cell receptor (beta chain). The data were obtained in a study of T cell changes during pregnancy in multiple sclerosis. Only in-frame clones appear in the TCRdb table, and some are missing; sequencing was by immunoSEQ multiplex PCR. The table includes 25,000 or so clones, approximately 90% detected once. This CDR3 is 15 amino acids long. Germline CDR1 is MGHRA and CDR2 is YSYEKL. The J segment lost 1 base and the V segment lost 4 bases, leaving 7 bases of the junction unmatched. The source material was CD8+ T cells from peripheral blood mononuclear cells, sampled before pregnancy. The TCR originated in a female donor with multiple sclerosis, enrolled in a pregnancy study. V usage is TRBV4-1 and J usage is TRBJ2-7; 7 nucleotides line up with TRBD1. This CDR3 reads CASSPTGTDSYEQYF. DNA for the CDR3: TGCGCCAGCAGCCCCACCGGGACAGATTCCTACGAGCAGTACTTC.